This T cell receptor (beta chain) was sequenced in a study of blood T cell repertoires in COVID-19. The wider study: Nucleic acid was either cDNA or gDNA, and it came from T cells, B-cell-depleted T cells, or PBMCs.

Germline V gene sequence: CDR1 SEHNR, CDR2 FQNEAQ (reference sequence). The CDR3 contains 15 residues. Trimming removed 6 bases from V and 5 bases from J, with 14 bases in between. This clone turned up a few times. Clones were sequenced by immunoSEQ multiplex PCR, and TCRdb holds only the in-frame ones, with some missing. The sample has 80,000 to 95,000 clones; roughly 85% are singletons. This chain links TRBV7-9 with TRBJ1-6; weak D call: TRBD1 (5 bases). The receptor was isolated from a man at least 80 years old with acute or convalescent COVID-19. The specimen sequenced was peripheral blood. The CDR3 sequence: CASRPDGGNNSPLHF. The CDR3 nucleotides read TGTGCCAGCAGGCCGGACGGGGGAAATAATTCACCCCTCCACTTT.